This entry features one T cell receptor (beta chain) sequence. The antigen is unknown. The CDR3 has 14 residues. Trimming took off 6 bases at V and 6 bases at J, with 14 bases between the two ends. Germline values: CDR1 SEHNR, CDR2 FQNEAQ (reference sequence). These data originate in a study of cytomegalovirus exposure and HLA in healthy donors. General observations from the study: Accurate prediction of HLA-A and HLA-B alleles (for most subjects) was reportedly achieved from TCR beta sequences.

The PCR was carried out with 60 Vbeta primers and 13 Jbeta primers. TCRdb's copy holds only in-frame clones and misses some; the assay was immunoSEQ multiplex PCR. The repertoire holds just under 250,000 clones, with roughly 82% as singletons. At the time of sampling, donors were nominally healthy, though unrecorded immune exposures were likely. This TCR was recovered from a woman aged 40 to 50 in good health and CMV-seropositive. The sequencing input was PBMCs. The J gene is TRBJ1-4, the V gene TRBV7-9, with D perhaps TRBD1 (5 bases). CDR3: CASRLRGGDEKLFF. The CDR3 coding sequence is TGTGCCAGCAGGCTAAGGGGCGGGGATGAAAAACTGTTTTTT.